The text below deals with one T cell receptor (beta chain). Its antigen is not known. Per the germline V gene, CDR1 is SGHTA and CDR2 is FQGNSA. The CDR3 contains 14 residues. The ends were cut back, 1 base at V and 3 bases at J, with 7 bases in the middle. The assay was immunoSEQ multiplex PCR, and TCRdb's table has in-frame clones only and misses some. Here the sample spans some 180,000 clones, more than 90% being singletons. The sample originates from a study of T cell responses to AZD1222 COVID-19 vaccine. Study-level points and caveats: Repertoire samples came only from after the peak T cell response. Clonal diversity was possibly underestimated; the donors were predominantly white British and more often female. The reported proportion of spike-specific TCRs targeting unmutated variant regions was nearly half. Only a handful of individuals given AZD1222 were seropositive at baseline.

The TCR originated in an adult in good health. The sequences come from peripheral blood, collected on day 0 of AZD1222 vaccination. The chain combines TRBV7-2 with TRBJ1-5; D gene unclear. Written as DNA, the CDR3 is TGTGCCAGCAGCTTAGTGCCAGTCAATCAGCCCCAGCATTTT. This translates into CASSLVPVNQPQHF.